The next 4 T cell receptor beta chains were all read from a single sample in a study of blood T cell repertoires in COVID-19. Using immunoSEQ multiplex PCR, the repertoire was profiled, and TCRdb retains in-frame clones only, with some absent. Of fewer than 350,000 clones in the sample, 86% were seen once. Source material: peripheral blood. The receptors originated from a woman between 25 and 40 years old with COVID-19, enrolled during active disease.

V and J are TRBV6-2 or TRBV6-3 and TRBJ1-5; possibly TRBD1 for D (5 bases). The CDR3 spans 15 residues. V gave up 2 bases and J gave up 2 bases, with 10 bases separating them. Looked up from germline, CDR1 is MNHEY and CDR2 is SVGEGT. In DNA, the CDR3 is TGTGCCAGCAGTTACGCGGGGCGAGGCAATCAGCCCCAGCATTTT. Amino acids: CASSYAGRGNQPQHF.

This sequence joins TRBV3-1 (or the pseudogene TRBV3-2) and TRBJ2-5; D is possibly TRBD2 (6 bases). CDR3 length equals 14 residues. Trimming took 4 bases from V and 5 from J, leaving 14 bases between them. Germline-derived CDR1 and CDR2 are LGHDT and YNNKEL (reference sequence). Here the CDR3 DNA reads TGTGCCAGCAGCCCAACGGGAGATTTGGAGACCCAGTACTTC. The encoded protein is CASSPTGDLETQYF.

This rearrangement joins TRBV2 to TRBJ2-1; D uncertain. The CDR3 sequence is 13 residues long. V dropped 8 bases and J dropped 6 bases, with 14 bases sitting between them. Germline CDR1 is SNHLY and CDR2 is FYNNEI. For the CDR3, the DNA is TGTGCCAGCGTCCCAGTTGGGCGCAATGAGCAGTTCTTC. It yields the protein CASVPVGRNEQFF.

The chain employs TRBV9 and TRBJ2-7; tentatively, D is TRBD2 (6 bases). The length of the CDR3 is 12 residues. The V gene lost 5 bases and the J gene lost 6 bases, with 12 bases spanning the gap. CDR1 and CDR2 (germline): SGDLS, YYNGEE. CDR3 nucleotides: TGTGCCAGCAGTCCGGGGGTCTCCGAGCAGTACTTC. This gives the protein CASSPGVSEQYF.